This entry is about one TCR beta chain. The data belong to a study of CD8 T cells in Susac syndrome. Sequencing of TCR beta was performed on blood CD8+ and CD4+ T cells. Controls were healthy donors chosen to match patients in age and sex. Negative isolation yielded CD8+ and CD4+ T cells; FACS enriched TEMRA cells. Random hexamers were used to reverse transcribe an amount of roughly 0.45 to 1 ug RNA. The method of amplification for TCR beta CDR3 was immunoSEQ multiplex PCR, covering 54 Vbeta and 13 Jbeta. From the immunoSEQ multiplex PCR reads, TCRdb called clonotypes with MiXCR, one entry per CDR3 protein. This sample has about 160,000 distinct CDR3 sequences; roughly 94% occur once, and the top ten carry roughly 0.08%. Looked up from germline, CDR1 is SGHRS and CDR2 is YFSETQ. The CDR3 is 14 residues long. With V trimmed by 5 bases and J by 3 bases, 6 bases remained unmatched.

Source material: CD4+ T cells from PBMCs. The TCR was taken from a human donor in good health. The chain carries TRBV5-1 and TRBJ2-5, with TRBD2 identical over 8 bases. The DNA of the CDR3 is TGCGCCAGCAGGTCGGGGGGGGGCGAAGAGACCCAGTACTTC. Its protein is CASRSGGGEETQYF.